This T cell receptor (beta chain) was recorded in a study of CD8 T cells in Susac syndrome. About the research overall: Patients with Susac syndrome were therapy-naive, treated with corticosteroids, or treated with intravenous immunoglobulin alone when blood was collected.

Sequencing targeted TCR beta in T cells from blood (CD8+ and CD4+). The CDR3 sequence is 15 residues long. V lost 4 bases and J lost 9; bases outside the gene matches: 16. CDR1 is GTSNPN, CDR2 SVGIG, per germline (reference sequence). Random hexamers were used to reverse transcribe an amount of about 0.5 to 1 ug RNA. By means of immunoSEQ multiplex PCR, TCR beta CDR3 spanning 54 Vbeta and 13 Jbeta underwent amplification. Using its own MiXCR run on the immunoSEQ multiplex PCR reads, TCRdb lists one record per CDR3 protein. The table records tens of thousands of distinct CDR3 sequences, 90% to 95% of them present only once.

The V call is TRBV30, the J call TRBJ1-1; 8 bases match TRBD1. The sequence was obtained from a human donor with Susac syndrome. Sample: CD4+ T cells from PBMCs. The CDR3 DNA reads TGTGCCTGGATCCCCACGGGGACAGGAGGATCCCAAGCTTTCTTT. Translating gives CAWIPTGTGGSQAFF.